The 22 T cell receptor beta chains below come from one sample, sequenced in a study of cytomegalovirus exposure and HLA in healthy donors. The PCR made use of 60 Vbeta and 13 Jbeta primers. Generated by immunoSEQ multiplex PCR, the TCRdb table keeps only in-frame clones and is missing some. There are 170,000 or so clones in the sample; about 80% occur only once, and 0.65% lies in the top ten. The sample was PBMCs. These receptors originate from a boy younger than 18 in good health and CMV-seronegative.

CDR3 nucleotides: TGTGCCAGCAGTTTTAGGGACAGGGGAAGCAATCAGCCCCAGCATTTT. As protein: CASSFRDRGSNQPQHF. V and J are TRBV28 and TRBJ1-5, with 10 positions matching TRBD1. J was trimmed by 1 base and V by 3 bases; bases with no gene match: 3. The CDR3 has 16 residues. Per the germline V gene, CDR1 is MDHEN and CDR2 is SYDVKM.

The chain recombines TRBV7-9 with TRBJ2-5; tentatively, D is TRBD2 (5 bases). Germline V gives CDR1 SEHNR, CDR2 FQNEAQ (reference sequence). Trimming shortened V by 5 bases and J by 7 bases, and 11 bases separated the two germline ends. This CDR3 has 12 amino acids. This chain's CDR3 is CASSKGAPTQYF. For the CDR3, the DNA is TGTGCCAGCAGCAAGGGAGCCCCGACCCAGTACTTC.

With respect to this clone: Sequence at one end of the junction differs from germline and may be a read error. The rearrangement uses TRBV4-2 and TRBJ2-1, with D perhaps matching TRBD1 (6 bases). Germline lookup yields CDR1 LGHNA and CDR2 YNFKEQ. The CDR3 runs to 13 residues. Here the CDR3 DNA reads TGTGCCAGCAGCCTACAACCACAGGGATTCGGGCTCTTC. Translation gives CASSLQPQGFGLF.

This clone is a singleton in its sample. In nucleotides, the CDR3 is TGTGCCAGTAAAACGACCAGGGGCGCCGTCTATGGCTACACCTTC. This translates into CASKTTRGAVYGYTF. The V call is TRBV19, the J call TRBJ1-2; TRBD1 is a possible D gene (6 bases). Trimming stripped 7 bases from V and 4 bases from J, with 19 bases between. Germline CDR1 is LNHDA and CDR2 is SQIVND (reference sequence). This CDR3 comprises 15 residues.

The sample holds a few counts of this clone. The CDR3 bases are TGTGCCAGCAGCTTCGGCGGGGCGAATTCACCCCTCCACTTT. Translated, it gives CASSFGGANSPLHF. V and J are TRBV11-2 and TRBJ1-6; tentative D call: TRBD1 (5 bases). CDR1 SGHAT and CDR2 FQNNGV come from the germline V gene. The CDR3 spans 14 residues. Trimming left V 3 bases short and J 7 bases short, with 10 bases between.

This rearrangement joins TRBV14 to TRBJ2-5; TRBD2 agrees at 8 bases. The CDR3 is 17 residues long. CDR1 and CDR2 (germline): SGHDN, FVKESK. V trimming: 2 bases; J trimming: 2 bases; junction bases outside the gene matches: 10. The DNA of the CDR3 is TGTGCCAGCAGCCAATTAAAACTAGCGGACCGTCAAGAGACCCAGTACTTC. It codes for CASSQLKLADRQETQYF. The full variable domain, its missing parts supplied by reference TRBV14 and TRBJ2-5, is EAGVTQFPSHSVIEKGQTVTLRCDPISGHDNLYWYRRVMGKEIKFLLHFVKESKQDESGMPNNRFLAERTGGTYSTLKVQPAELEDSGVYFCASSQLKLADRQETQYFGPGTRLLVL.

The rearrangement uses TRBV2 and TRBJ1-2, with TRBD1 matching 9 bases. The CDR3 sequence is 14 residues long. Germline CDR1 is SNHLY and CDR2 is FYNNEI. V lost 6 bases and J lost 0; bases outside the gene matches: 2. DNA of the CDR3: TGTGCCAGCAGGGGGGACAGGGCTAACTATGGCTACACCTTC. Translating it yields CASRGDRANYGYTF.

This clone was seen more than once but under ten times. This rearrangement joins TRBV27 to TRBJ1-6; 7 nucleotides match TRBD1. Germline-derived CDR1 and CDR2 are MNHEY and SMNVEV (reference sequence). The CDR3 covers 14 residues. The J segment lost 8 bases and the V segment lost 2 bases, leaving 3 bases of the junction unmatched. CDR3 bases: TGTGCCAGCAGTTTACGACAGGGACATTCACCCCTCCACTTT. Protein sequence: CASSLRQGHSPLHF.

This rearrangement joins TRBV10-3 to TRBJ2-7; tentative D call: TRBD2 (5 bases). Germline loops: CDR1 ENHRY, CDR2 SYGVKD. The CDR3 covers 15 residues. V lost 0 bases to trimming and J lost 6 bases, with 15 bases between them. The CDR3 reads CAISESTVRRREQYF. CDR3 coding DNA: TGTGCCATCAGTGAGTCGACCGTCCGGAGGCGCGAGCAGTACTTC.

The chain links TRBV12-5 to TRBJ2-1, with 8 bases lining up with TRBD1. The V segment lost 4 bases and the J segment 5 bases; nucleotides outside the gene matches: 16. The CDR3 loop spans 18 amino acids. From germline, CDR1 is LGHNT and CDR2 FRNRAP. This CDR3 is CASGSRDRGGYGNNEQFF. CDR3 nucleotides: TGTGCTAGTGGTTCACGAGACAGGGGAGGTTACGGGAACAATGAGCAGTTCTTC.

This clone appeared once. CDR3 sequence (DNA): TGTGCCAGTAGTATAAGGACGGCTGGAGGCACTGAAGCTTTCTTT. Its translation is CASSIRTAGGTEAFF. The chain joins TRBV19 to TRBJ1-1; D is unresolved. Between the trimmed V and J ends, which lost 2 bases and 4 bases, there was a span of 14 bases. Germline V gene data show CDR1 as LNHDA and CDR2 as SQIVND (reference sequence). The CDR3 totals 15 residues.

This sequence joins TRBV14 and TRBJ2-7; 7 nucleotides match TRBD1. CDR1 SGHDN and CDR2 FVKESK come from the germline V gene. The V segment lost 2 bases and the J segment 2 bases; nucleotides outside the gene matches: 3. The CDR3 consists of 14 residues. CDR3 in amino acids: CASSQLDRAYEQYF. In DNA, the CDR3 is TGTGCCAGCAGCCAACTAGACAGGGCCTACGAGCAGTACTTC.

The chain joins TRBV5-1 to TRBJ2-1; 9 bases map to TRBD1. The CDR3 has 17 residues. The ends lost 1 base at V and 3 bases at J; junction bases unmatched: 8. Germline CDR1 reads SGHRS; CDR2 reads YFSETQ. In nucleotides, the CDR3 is TGCGCCAGCAGCTTGTCTTCCGGGACAGGGAGCTACAATGAGCAGTTCTTC. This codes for CASSLSSGTGSYNEQFF.

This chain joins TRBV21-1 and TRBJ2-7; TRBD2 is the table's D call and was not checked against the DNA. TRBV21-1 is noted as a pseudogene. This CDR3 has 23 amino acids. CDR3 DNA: TGTGCCAGCTACTACAGGGAATGGGGGGGAAGCGCAGGTTTCCCCAGGAGACCCTACGAGCAGTACTTC. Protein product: CASYYREWGGSAGFPRRPYEQYF.

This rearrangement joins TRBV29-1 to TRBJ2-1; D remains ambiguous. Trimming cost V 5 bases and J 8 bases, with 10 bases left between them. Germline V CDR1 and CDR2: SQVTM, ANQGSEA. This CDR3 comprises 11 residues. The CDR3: CSVPYVHEQFF. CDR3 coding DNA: TGCAGCGTTCCCTACGTCCATGAGCAGTTCTTC.

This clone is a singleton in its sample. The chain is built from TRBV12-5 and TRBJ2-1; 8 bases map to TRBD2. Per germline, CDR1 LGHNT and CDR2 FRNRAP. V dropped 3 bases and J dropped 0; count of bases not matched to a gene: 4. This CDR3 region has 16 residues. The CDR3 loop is CASGFQRGSSYNEQFF. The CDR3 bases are TGTGCTAGTGGTTTCCAGCGGGGGAGCTCCTACAATGAGCAGTTCTTC. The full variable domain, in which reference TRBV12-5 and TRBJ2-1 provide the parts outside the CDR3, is DARVTQTPRHKVTEMGQEVTMRCQPILGHNTVFWYRQTMMQGLELLAYFRNRAPLDDSGMPKDRFSAEMPDATLATLKIQPSEPRDSAVYFCASGFQRGSSYNEQFFGPGTRLTVL.

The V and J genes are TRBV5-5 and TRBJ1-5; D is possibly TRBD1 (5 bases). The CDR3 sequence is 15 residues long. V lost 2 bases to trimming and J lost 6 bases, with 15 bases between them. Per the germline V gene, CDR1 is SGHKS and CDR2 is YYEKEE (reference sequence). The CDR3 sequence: CASSFREGTSQPQHF. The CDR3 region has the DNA TGTGCCAGCAGCTTCAGGGAGGGAACAAGTCAGCCCCAGCATTTT.

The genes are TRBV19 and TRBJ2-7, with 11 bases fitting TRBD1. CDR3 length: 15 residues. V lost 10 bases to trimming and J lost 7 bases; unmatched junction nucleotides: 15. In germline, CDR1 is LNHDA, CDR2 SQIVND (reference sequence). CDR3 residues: CATTDGGQGAREQYF. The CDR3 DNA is TGTGCCACCACAGACGGAGGACAGGGGGCTAGGGAGCAGTACTTC.

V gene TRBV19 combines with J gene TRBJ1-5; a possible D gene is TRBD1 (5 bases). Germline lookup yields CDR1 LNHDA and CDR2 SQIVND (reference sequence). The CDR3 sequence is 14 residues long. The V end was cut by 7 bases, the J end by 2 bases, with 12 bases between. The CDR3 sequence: CASTLGGGNQPQHF. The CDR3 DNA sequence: TGTGCCAGTACCCTGGGGGGGGGCAATCAGCCCCAGCATTTT. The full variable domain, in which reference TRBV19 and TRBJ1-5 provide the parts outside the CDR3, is DGGITQSPKYLFRKEGQNVTLSCEQNLNHDAMYWYRQDPGQGLRLIYYSQIVNDFQKGDIAEGYSVSREKKESFPLTVTSAQKNPTAFYLCASTLGGGNQPQHFGDGTRLSIL.

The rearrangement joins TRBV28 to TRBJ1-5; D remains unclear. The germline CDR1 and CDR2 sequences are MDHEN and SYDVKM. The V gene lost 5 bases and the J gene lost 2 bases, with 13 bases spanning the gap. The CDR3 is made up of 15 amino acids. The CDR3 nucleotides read TGTGCCAGCAGTGTTCTCGGGTCTGGCAATCAGCCCCAGCATTTT. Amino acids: CASSVLGSGNQPQHF.

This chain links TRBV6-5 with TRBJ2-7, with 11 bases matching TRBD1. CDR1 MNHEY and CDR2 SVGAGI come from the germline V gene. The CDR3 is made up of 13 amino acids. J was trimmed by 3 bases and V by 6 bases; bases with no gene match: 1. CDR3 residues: CASRGTGGYEQYF. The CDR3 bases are TGTGCCAGCAGGGGGACAGGGGGCTACGAGCAGTACTTC.

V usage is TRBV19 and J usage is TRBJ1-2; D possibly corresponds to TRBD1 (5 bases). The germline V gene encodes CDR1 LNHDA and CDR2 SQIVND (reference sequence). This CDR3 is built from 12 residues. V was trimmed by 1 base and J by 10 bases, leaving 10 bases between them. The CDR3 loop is CASSIGRGHYTF. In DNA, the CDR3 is TGTGCCAGTAGTATAGGAAGGGGCCACTACACCTTC.